One and the same sample provided the 28 T cell receptor beta chains below, sequenced in a study of Ad26.COV2.S vaccination and SARS-CoV-2 variants. Treatment specified: around 19 received Ad26.COV2.S at low or high dose, single or two shots; five or six received placebo; per-sample allocation not given. Following the first vaccine or placebo injection, samples were taken on day 63. Repertoires were generated with immunoSEQ multiplex PCR, while TCRdb's copy carries only in-frame clones and drops some. The sample lists around 350,000 clones; 70% to 90% were seen once. Here the sequenced sample was peripheral blood, taken in a trial of Ad26.COV2.S vaccine versus placebo. The origin of the receptors is a person between 18 and 59 years old who received the Ad26.COV2.S COVID-19 vaccine or a placebo.

The V and J genes are TRBV15 and TRBJ2-2; 7 bases are a match to TRBD2. CDR1 and CDR2 (germline): LNHNV, YYDKDF (reference sequence). The CDR3 is 16 residues long. V was pared by 0 bases and J by 7 bases, with 8 bases of the junction left unmatched. CDR3 in DNA: TGTGCCACCAGCAGAGATCTTGCGGGAGTAGGCGGGGAGCTGTTTTTT. Translated, it gives CATSRDLAGVGGELFF. The whole variable domain, filled in from reference TRBV15 and TRBJ2-2, reads DAMVIQNPRYQVTQFGKPVTLSCSQTLNHNVMYWYQQKSSQAPKLLFHYYDKDFNNEADTPDNFQSRRPNTSFCFLDIRSPGLGDTAMYLCATSRDLAGVGGELFFGEGSRLTVL.

This rearrangement joins TRBV24-1 to TRBJ2-3; D remains ambiguous. With 0 bases removed from V and 2 bases from J, the gap between germline ends came to 5 bases. The CDR3 is 14 residues long. The germline CDR1 and CDR2 sequences are KGHDR and SFDVKD. The CDR3 DNA sequence: TGTGCCACCAGTGATTTGGGGCTCACAGATACGCAGTATTTT. The encoded protein is CATSDLGLTDTQYF.

Only a few counts were recorded for this clone. The chain has TRBV21-1 and TRBJ1-6; the table's D call, TRBD1, has no DNA check behind it. TRBV21-1 is reported as a pseudogene. This CDR3 spans 16 amino acids. The CDR3 loop reads CASSKSWDRGQSPLHF. The CDR3 DNA sequence: TGTGCCAGCAGCAAAAGTTGGGACAGGGGGCAATCACCCCTCCACTTT.

The CDR3 DNA is TGTGCCAGCCAAGCGGGAGGGCCTAATGAGCAGTTCTTC. Residues: CASQAGGPNEQFF. The chain recombines TRBV28 with TRBJ2-1; TRBD2 agrees at 10 bases. The CDR3 sequence is 13 residues long. The germline CDR1 and CDR2 sequences are MDHEN and SYDVKM. J was trimmed by 7 bases and V by 8 bases; bases with no gene match: 5.

This chain links TRBV6-2 or TRBV6-3 with TRBJ1-6; weak D call: TRBD1 (6 bases). Looked up from germline, CDR1 is MNHEY and CDR2 is SVGEGT. The CDR3 is made up of 14 amino acids. The V and J ends lost 5 bases and 7 bases respectively, with 12 bases between them. In DNA form, the CDR3 reads TGTGCCAGCAGTGTTCGACAGGCAAATTCACCCCTCCACTTT. It is translated as CASSVRQANSPLHF.

The chain links TRBV27 to TRBJ2-6; D gene ambiguous. V was cut by 3 bases and J by 2 bases, with 8 bases left in between. CDR3 length equals 15 residues. Germline CDR1 reads MNHEY; CDR2 reads SMNVEV (reference sequence). The CDR3 DNA reads TGTGCCAGCAGTTTGGACCGCGCTGGGGCCAACGTCCTGACTTTC. This encodes CASSLDRAGANVLTF.

The rearrangement joins TRBV7-2 to TRBJ2-7; the D is unclear. V was clipped by 2 bases and J by 7 bases, with 9 bases between them. This CDR3 is built from 12 residues. Germline lookup yields CDR1 SGHTA and CDR2 FQGNSA. The CDR3 loop reads CASSLWGVEQYF. CDR3 DNA sequence: TGTGCCAGCAGCTTATGGGGTGTAGAGCAGTACTTC.

The J gene is TRBJ2-1, the V gene TRBV10-2; a possible D gene is TRBD1 (6 bases). CDR3 size: 13 residues. CDR1 is WSHSY, CDR2 SAAADI, per germline. The V end was cut by 8 bases, the J end by 2 bases, with 10 bases between. The CDR3 region is CASSDSAYNEQFF. CDR3 nucleotide sequence: TGCGCCAGCTCGGACAGTGCCTACAATGAGCAGTTCTTC.

This rearrangement joins TRBV7-9 to TRBJ2-6; D is ambiguous. Looked up from germline, CDR1 is SEHNR and CDR2 is FQNEAQ (reference sequence). The CDR3 has 15 residues. V was shortened by 7 bases and J by 1 base, with 11 bases between the two germline ends. CDR3 sequence: CASTHQWSGANVLTF. CDR3 nucleotide sequence: TGTGCCAGCACCCACCAATGGTCTGGGGCCAACGTCCTGACTTTC.

This rearrangement joins TRBV6-5 to TRBJ2-2, with D unresolved. The V end was cut by 2 bases, the J end by 6 bases, with 7 bases between. The CDR3 consists of 13 residues. In germline, CDR1 is MNHEY, CDR2 SVGAGI. Here the CDR3 DNA reads TGTGCCAGCAGTTACGCGAAGCCCGGGGAGCTGTTTTTT. Translated: CASSYAKPGELFF.

This CDR3 reads CASSQGETQYF. CDR3 in DNA: TGTGCCAGCAGCCAAGGAGAGACCCAGTACTTC. The chain uses TRBV7-9 and TRBJ2-5; D is ambiguous. Germline V gene data show CDR1 as SEHNR and CDR2 as FQNEAQ (reference sequence). This CDR3 contains 11 residues. The V end lost 5 bases, the J end lost 4 bases, and 5 bases lay between the germline ends. Full variable domain (remainder filled in from reference TRBV7-9 and TRBJ2-5): DTGVSQNPRHKITKRGQNVTFRCDPISEHNRLYWYRQTLGQGPEFLTYFQNEAQLEKSRLLSDRFSAERPKGSFSTLEIQRTEQGDSAMYLCASSQGETQYFGPGTRLLVL.

The V gene is TRBV3-1 (or the pseudogene TRBV3-2), the J gene TRBJ1-5, with 10 positions matching TRBD1. This CDR3 has 17 amino acids. Germline V lookup: CDR1 LGHDT, CDR2 YNNKEL (reference sequence). J lost 7 bases, V lost 0 bases, and 9 bases had no gene match. In DNA form, the CDR3 reads TGTGCCAGCAGCCAAGAGTTAGTGGACAGGGGGAAACAGCCCCAGCATTTT. Translating it yields CASSQELVDRGKQPQHF.

In the case of this clone: At the DNA level, this CDR3 is encoded by other sequences in the same sample as well. This chain uses TRBV7-2 with TRBJ2-5; D remains unclear. There are 13 residues in the CDR3. From germline, CDR1 is SGHTA and CDR2 FQGNSA. The V end lost 1 base, the J end lost 5 bases, and 8 bases lay between the germline ends. The CDR3 sequence is CASSLVGAETQYF. The CDR3 DNA is TGTGCCAGCAGCTTAGTTGGAGCGGAGACCCAGTACTTC.

The chain combines TRBV7-2 with TRBJ2-1, with a weak D call TRBD1 (6 bases). This CDR3 is built from 13 residues. From germline, CDR1 is SGHTA and CDR2 FQGNSA. V shed 3 bases and J shed 11 bases, with 14 bases lying between them. The CDR3 reads CASSFTGSTKQFF. CDR3 sequence (DNA): TGTGCCAGCAGCTTCACAGGGTCTACTAAGCAGTTCTTC.

The genes are TRBV29-1 and TRBJ1-1, with 10 positions matching TRBD1. CDR1 SQVTM and CDR2 ANQGSEA come from the germline V gene. This CDR3 has 13 residues. Losses at the gene ends were 6 bases for V and 4 bases for J; bases not matched to a gene: 5. The CDR3 DNA reads TGCAGCGTCGGCTGGACAGGGGGCACTGAAGCTTTCTTT. Protein: CSVGWTGGTEAFF.

This chain uses TRBV11-2 with TRBJ2-1; TRBD2 aligns across 7 bases. With 0 bases clipped from V and 9 bases from J, the junction kept 5 bases outside the gene matches. Germline-derived CDR1 and CDR2 are SGHAT and FQNNGV. The CDR3 consists of 14 residues. CDR3 bases: TGTGCCAGCAGCTTAGAGGCGGGAGTTAGTGAGCAGTTCTTC. Protein sequence: CASSLEAGVSEQFF.

The chain links TRBV6-2 or TRBV6-3 to TRBJ1-5, with unresolved D. V gave up 2 bases and J gave up 0 bases, with 8 bases separating them. Germline CDR1 reads MNHEY; CDR2 reads SVGEGT. The length of the CDR3 is 15 residues. CDR3 protein: CASSYNLDSNQPQHF. CDR3 sequence (DNA): TGTGCCAGCAGTTACAATTTAGATAGCAATCAGCCCCAGCATTTT.

A note on this clone: Given a much more abundant clone one base away, this may be a read error. V is TRBV21-1 and J is TRBJ2-7; the table calls TRBD1, which could not be checked here. TRBV21-1 is termed a pseudogene. CDR3 length equals 13 residues. The CDR3 coding sequence is TGTGCCAGCAGCCCGGGACAGCCCTACGAGCAGTACTTC. Amino acids: CASSPGQPYEQYF.

Here the CDR3 reads CASSEIGGYGYTF. The CDR3 DNA reads as TGCGCCAGCAGTGAAATTGGCGGCTATGGCTACACCTTC. The rearrangement joins TRBV10-2 to TRBJ1-2; D unclear. The V gene lost 3 bases and the J gene lost 4 bases, with 9 bases spanning the gap. The CDR3 loop spans 13 amino acids. From germline, CDR1 is WSHSY and CDR2 SAAADI.

This clone showed up just once. The rearrangement joins TRBV9 to TRBJ2-3; 9 nucleotides align to TRBD2. The CDR3 consists of 16 residues. V shed 4 bases and J 0 bases; nucleotides not matched to a gene: 6. From germline, CDR1 is SGDLS and CDR2 YYNGEE. The CDR3 spells CASSFRTSVSTDTQYF. CDR3 sequence (DNA): TGTGCCAGCAGCTTCCGGACTAGCGTAAGCACAGATACGCAGTATTTT.

The gene calls are TRBV12-3 or TRBV12-4 and TRBJ1-1; D is uncertain. The V end lost 2 bases, the J end lost 1 base, and 5 bases lay between the germline ends. This CDR3 is built from 13 residues. In nucleotides, the CDR3 is TGTGCCAGCAGTTTATTGGCGAACACTGAAGCTTTCTTT. Its translation: CASSLLANTEAFF.

The rearrangement uses TRBV19 and TRBJ2-3; possibly TRBD2 for D (6 bases). The CDR3 totals 17 residues. CDR1 and CDR2 (germline): LNHDA, SQIVND (reference sequence). V was shortened by 4 bases and J by 2 bases, with 19 bases between the two germline ends. The CDR3 nucleotides read TGTGCCAGTAGTAGACGGGGAAGGGACTGGTCCACAGATACGCAGTATTTT. The encoded protein is CASSRRGRDWSTDTQYF.

The J gene is TRBJ2-1, the V gene TRBV3-1 (or the pseudogene TRBV3-2), with D perhaps TRBD1 (5 bases). The germline V gene has CDR1 LGHDT and CDR2 YNNKEL (reference sequence). There are 12 residues in the CDR3. V lost 3 bases to trimming and J lost 6 bases, with 6 bases between them. The CDR3 reads CASSQTVNEQFF. In nucleotides, the CDR3 is TGTGCCAGCAGCCAGACAGTCAATGAGCAGTTCTTC.

This clone occurred once. The chain recombines TRBV5-1 with TRBJ2-2, with D perhaps being TRBD1 or TRBD2 (6 bases each). The CDR3 covers 16 residues. Looked up from germline, CDR1 is SGHRS and CDR2 is YFSETQ. V shed 4 bases and J shed 3 bases, with 16 bases lying between them. The CDR3 nucleotides read TGCGCCAGCAGCCCGACAGGTGGGGAGGACACCGGGGAGCTGTTTTTT. Translated: CASSPTGGEDTGELFF.

V usage is TRBV6-6 and J usage is TRBJ2-3; D may be TRBD1 or TRBD2 (5 bases each). V was cut by 7 bases and J by 0 bases, with 11 bases left in between. This CDR3 has 14 amino acids. Germline V gene sequence: CDR1 MNHNY, CDR2 SVGAGI (reference sequence). The CDR3, as DNA: TGTGCCAGCACCCCGGGGCTGAGCACAGATACGCAGTATTTT. Translating gives CASTPGLSTDTQYF.

The chain links TRBV12-3 or TRBV12-4 to TRBJ1-2; weak D call: TRBD1 (5 bases). CDR3 size: 12 residues. Trimming left V 5 bases short and J 8 bases short, with 12 bases between. The CDR3 coding sequence is TGTGCCAGCAGTCCTCTGGGGCAAGGCTACACCTTC. This gives the protein CASSPLGQGYTF.

This clone was detected once. Different DNA sequences within this sample yield the same CDR3. Here the CDR3 reads CASSLGQGGNEQFF. DNA for the CDR3: TGTGCCAGCAGCTTGGGACAGGGAGGGAATGAGCAGTTCTTC. J is TRBJ2-1 and V is TRBV5-4, with D perhaps assigned TRBD1 or TRBD2 (7 bases each). Germline CDR1 SGHNT, CDR2 YYREEE (reference sequence). The V and J ends lost 0 bases and 7 bases respectively, with 11 bases between them. CDR3 size: 14 residues.

The chain links TRBV28 to TRBJ1-6; possible D gene TRBD1, 5 bases. The CDR3 totals 15 residues. V lost 10 bases, J lost 10 bases, and 23 bases lay in between. CDR1 is MDHEN, CDR2 SYDVKM, per germline. CDR3 residues: CATDNKSRIGSPLHF. CDR3 DNA sequence: TGTGCCACGGACAATAAGTCCCGTATTGGATCACCCCTCCACTTT.